These 29 T cell receptor beta chains were sequenced from one sample in a study of blood T cell repertoires in COVID-19 (TCRdb year 2020). Receptor amplification or capture employed the immunoSEQ multiplex PCR assay. In TCRdb, the immuneACCESS table is reduced to in-frame sequences with V and J assigned. These tables do not hold every clone; where another copy was compared, an unresolved V gene accounts for under half, and the others remain unexplained. The sample yields fewer than 300,000 clones; about 93% were counted once. 0.95% to 1.3% of the sample is taken by the ten largest. Specimen: PBMCs or T cells enriched from blood (not recorded which). These receptors were taken from a woman under 40 who had recovered from COVID-19.

The V and J genes are TRBV7-2 and TRBJ1-5; tentative D call: TRBD1 (5 bases). V was trimmed by 1 base and J by 2 bases, leaving 12 bases between them. The CDR3 has 16 amino acids. Germline V gene sequence: CDR1 SGHTA, CDR2 FQGNSA. CDR3 sequence reads: CASSLESWGGNQPQHF. The CDR3 DNA reads TGTGCCAGCAGCTTAGAGAGCTGGGGGGGCAATCAGCCCCAGCATTTT.

This clone was recorded once. This rearrangement joins TRBV5-1 to TRBJ1-6; D is ambiguous. The CDR3 is 16 amino acids. V was trimmed by 2 bases and J by 10 bases, leaving 19 bases between them. The germline CDR1 and CDR2 sequences are SGHRS and YFSETQ. CDR3: CASSFGPQVDNSPLHF. The CDR3 bases are TGCGCCAGCAGCTTCGGCCCCCAGGTAGACAACTCACCCCTCCACTTT.

This chain links TRBV9 with TRBJ1-2, with TRBD1 as a possible D gene (5 bases). The V end was cut by 4 bases, the J end by 5 bases, with 9 bases between. CDR1 and CDR2 from the germline V gene are SGDLS and YYNGEE. The CDR3 has 12 residues. CDR3 sequence reads: CASSQGMYGYTF. DNA of the CDR3: TGTGCCAGCAGCCAGGGAATGTATGGCTACACCTTC. Together with reference TRBV9 and TRBJ1-2, the CDR3 gives the full variable domain: DSGVTQTPKHLITATGQRVTLRCSPRSGDLSVYWYQQSLDQGLQFLIQYYNGEERAKGNILERFSAQQFPDLHSELNLSSLELGDSALYFCASSQGMYGYTFGSGTRLTVV.

The chain couples TRBV28 to TRBJ2-5, with D possibly being TRBD2 (5 bases). Germline values: CDR1 MDHEN, CDR2 SYDVKM. There are 13 residues in the CDR3. The germline V and J ends were trimmed by 4 bases and 5 bases, with 11 bases remaining between them. The CDR3 reads CASSSGQRETQYF. The CDR3 region has the DNA TGTGCCAGCAGTTCCGGCCAGCGGGAGACCCAGTACTTC.

This clone was counted once. This chain connects TRBV27 to TRBJ2-1, with 8 bases identical to TRBD2. Unmatched junction bases numbered 16, after V lost 5 bases and J lost 7 bases. The CDR3 runs to 17 residues. Per germline, CDR1 MNHEY and CDR2 SMNVEV (reference sequence). The CDR3 reads CASSPYSGLALINEQFF. The CDR3 DNA reads as TGTGCCAGCAGTCCCTATTCTGGACTAGCTTTGATTAATGAGCAGTTCTTC.

This chain joins TRBV30 and TRBJ1-3; D is undetermined. Deletions cut 3 bases from V and 0 bases from J, with 9 bases between. The CDR3 contains 14 residues. From germline, CDR1 is GTSNPN and CDR2 SVGIG (reference sequence). The CDR3, as DNA: TGTGCCTGGAGGCCGCCGGGCTCTGGAAACACCATATATTTT. This encodes CAWRPPGSGNTIYF.

The CDR3 loop reads CAWRMTATNEKLFF. The DNA for the CDR3 is TGTGCCTGGAGAATGACAGCAACTAATGAAAAACTGTTTTTT. The genes are TRBV30 and TRBJ1-4; D is possibly TRBD1 (5 bases). V shed 3 bases and J shed 0 bases, with 8 bases lying between them. Germline values: CDR1 GTSNPN, CDR2 SVGIG (reference sequence). This CDR3 contains 14 residues.

The chain links TRBV24-1 to TRBJ2-1; TRBD2 is a possible D gene (5 bases). The CDR3 has 13 amino acids. Trimming shortened V by 3 bases and J by 6 bases, and 8 bases separated the two germline ends. In germline, CDR1 is KGHDR, CDR2 SFDVKD. The CDR3 spells CATSDGEINEQFF. In nucleotides, the CDR3 is TGTGCCACCAGTGATGGGGAGATCAATGAGCAGTTCTTC.

The chain is built from TRBV7-9 and TRBJ2-1; the match to TRBD2 covers 7 bases. V shed 1 base, J shed 8 bases, and the junction held 11 bases outside the gene matches. The CDR3 is made up of 16 amino acids. Germline-derived CDR1 and CDR2 are SEHNR and FQNEAQ (reference sequence). For the CDR3, the DNA is TGTGCCAGCAGCTTAGGCTGGCGGGAGTTGGAAGATGAGCAGTTCTTC. Encoded protein: CASSLGWRELEDEQFF.

The rearrangement uses TRBV29-1 and TRBJ1-1; 8 bases are shared with TRBD1. From germline, CDR1 is SQVTM and CDR2 ANQGSEA. J gave up 4 bases and V 6 bases, and 10 bases lay outside the gene matches. The CDR3 is made up of 14 amino acids. This chain's CDR3 is CSVYYPTGGTEAFF. CDR3 coding DNA: TGCAGCGTCTACTACCCCACAGGGGGCACTGAAGCTTTCTTT.

This chain connects TRBV2 to TRBJ2-7; 12 bases align to TRBD1. The CDR3 is 14 residues long. Germline values: CDR1 SNHLY, CDR2 FYNNEI. The J segment lost 7 bases and the V segment lost 6 bases, leaving 7 bases of the junction unmatched. In DNA form, the CDR3 reads TGTGCCAGCAGCCGGGACAGGGGGCCGAGGGAGCAGTACTTC. Protein product: CASSRDRGPREQYF.

The rearrangement joins TRBV29-1 to TRBJ2-7, with 9 bases lining up with TRBD1. The trim removed 4 bases at V and 0 bases at J, leaving 10 bases unmatched. This CDR3 is built from 16 residues. Germline CDR1 is SQVTM and CDR2 is ANQGSEA. CDR3: CSVGNPGQGASYEQYF. In DNA form, the CDR3 reads TGCAGCGTTGGTAACCCGGGACAGGGAGCCTCCTACGAGCAGTACTTC.

This clone showed up just once. The genes are TRBV5-1 and TRBJ1-5, with a possible D match to TRBD1 (6 bases). V lost 7 bases and J lost 5, with 13 bases in between. This CDR3 spans 13 amino acids. CDR1 is SGHRS and CDR2 is YFSETQ in the germline V gene. The CDR3 spells CASQQGIDQPQHF. DNA for the CDR3: TGCGCCAGCCAACAGGGAATCGATCAGCCCCAGCATTTT.

The CDR3 DNA reads as TGTGCCAGCAGCGTAGCCCCGGGACTAGCGGACAATGAGCAGTTCTTC. Translating it yields CASSVAPGLADNEQFF. The chain combines TRBV9 with TRBJ2-1, with TRBD2 identical over 11 bases. With 0 bases clipped from V and 5 bases from J, the junction kept 4 bases outside the gene matches. CDR3 size: 16 residues. The V gene's germline CDR1 is SGDLS and CDR2 YYNGEE.

The rearrangement uses TRBV18 and TRBJ2-5, with D unclear. V lost 5 bases and J lost 1, with 8 bases in between. The CDR3 is 13 amino acids. From germline, CDR1 is KGHSH and CDR2 LQKENI. CDR3 DNA: TGTGCCAGCTCAAGGCTAGTCCAAGAGACCCAGTACTTC. This sequence encodes CASSRLVQETQYF.

V is TRBV9 and J is TRBJ1-2, with 7 bases identical to TRBD1. Trimming at V came to 5 bases and at J to 7 bases, leaving 5 bases not matched to a gene. The CDR3 is 12 amino acids. Germline lookup yields CDR1 SGDLS and CDR2 YYNGEE. CDR3 nucleotide sequence: TGTGCCAGCAGTGTCCAGGGGGGTGGCTACACCTTC. The encoded protein is CASSVQGGGYTF.

This clone was seen once. The rearrangement joins TRBV19 to TRBJ1-1; D unresolved. The germline V gene encodes CDR1 LNHDA and CDR2 SQIVND (reference sequence). V was trimmed by 5 bases and J by 4 bases, leaving 8 bases between them. The CDR3 covers 12 residues. CDR3 amino acids: CASSVTSTEAFF. The CDR3 DNA reads TGTGCCAGTAGTGTCACGAGCACTGAAGCTTTCTTT.

This chain links TRBV27 with TRBJ2-7, with TRBD1 matching over 9 bases. With V trimmed by 5 bases and J by 6 bases, 8 bases remained unmatched. This CDR3 contains 14 residues. Germline CDR1 is MNHEY and CDR2 is SMNVEV (reference sequence). The CDR3 region has the DNA TGTGCCAGCAGTGAACGGACAGGGGTAGGCGAGCAGTACTTC. Protein: CASSERTGVGEQYF.

This chain joins TRBV7-9 and TRBJ2-1; maybe TRBD2 (5 bases). The CDR3 contains 13 residues. V shed 8 bases and J shed 8 bases, with 16 bases lying between them. Looked up from germline, CDR1 is SEHNR and CDR2 is FQNEAQ (reference sequence). CDR3 in DNA: TGTGCCAGCGCGAGGGCTGGCCAGGATGAGCAGTTCTTC. This codes for CASARAGQDEQFF.

This clone was counted a single time. The CDR3 reads CSASGSLTNLGYEQYF. CDR3 DNA sequence: TGCAGTGCTAGTGGGAGTCTAACAAATCTTGGTTACGAGCAGTACTTC. The chain uses TRBV20-1 and TRBJ2-7, with D tentatively TRBD2 (5 bases). The CDR3 totals 16 residues. CDR1 and CDR2 (germline): DFQATT, SNEGSKA (reference sequence). V lost 3 bases, J lost 4 bases, and 22 bases lay in between.

The CDR3 DNA reads as TGCAGCGTTGAAGGCGGCAGGGGGGTGAACACTGAAGCTTTCTTT. The encoded protein is CSVEGGRGVNTEAFF. The gene calls are TRBV29-1 and TRBJ1-1; 7 bases match TRBD1. Germline CDR1 SQVTM, CDR2 ANQGSEA. Losses at the gene ends were 1 base for V and 0 bases for J; bases not matched to a gene: 5. The CDR3 has 15 amino acids.

The chain has TRBV6-5 and TRBJ2-1; 9 bases fit TRBD1. The germline gives CDR1 MNHEY, CDR2 SVGAGI. V shed 0 bases, J shed 13 bases, and the junction held 13 bases outside the gene matches. The CDR3 is 16 residues long. In DNA form, the CDR3 reads TGTGCCAGCAGTTACTCGGGACAGGGTACGCGAGGGGGACAGTTCTTC. It translates to CASSYSGQGTRGGQFF.

The chain links TRBV28 to TRBJ2-7; 10 bases fit TRBD1. This CDR3 spans 14 amino acids. V shed 5 bases and J 0 bases; nucleotides not matched to a gene: 1. CDR1 MDHEN and CDR2 SYDVKM come from the germline V gene. The CDR3 protein is CASSRTGGSYEQYF. DNA for the CDR3: TGTGCCAGCAGTCGGACAGGGGGCTCCTACGAGCAGTACTTC. The complete variable domain, with remaining parts taken from reference TRBV28 and TRBJ2-7, reads DVKVTQSSRYLVKRTGEKVFLECVQDMDHENMFWYRQDPGLGLRLIYFSYDVKMKEKGDIPEGYSVSREKKERFSLILESASTNQTSMYLCASSRTGGSYEQYFGPGTRLTVT.

The rearrangement links TRBV7-2 to TRBJ1-3, with unresolved D. The V end lost 7 bases, the J end lost 2 bases, and 15 bases lay between the germline ends. The CDR3 has 15 amino acids. CDR1 and CDR2 from the germline V gene are SGHTA and FQGNSA. CDR3 residues: CASTPSPGAGNTIYF. CDR3 in DNA: TGTGCCAGCACCCCTAGCCCAGGAGCTGGAAACACCATATATTTT.

CDR3 bases: TGTGCCAGCAGCCAAGGGGGGGCTAGCGGATACAATGAGCAGTTCTTC. Encoded protein: CASSQGGASGYNEQFF. The chain uses TRBV4-2 and TRBJ2-1; TRBD2 is a possible D gene (7 bases). Germline values: CDR1 LGHNA, CDR2 YNFKEQ. Trimming cost V 1 base and J 4 bases, with 14 bases left between them. The CDR3 runs to 16 residues.

This clone was found once. The sample contains more than one DNA sequence encoding this CDR3. V gene TRBV14 combines with J gene TRBJ2-6; D possibly corresponds to TRBD1 (5 bases). The CDR3 runs to 15 residues. The germline CDR1 and CDR2 sequences are SGHDN and FVKESK. The ends were cut back, 1 base at V and 4 bases at J, with 8 bases in the middle. The CDR3 spells CASSQAGSGANVLTF. As DNA, the CDR3 is TGTGCCAGCAGCCAAGCAGGGTCCGGGGCCAACGTCCTGACTTTC.

The CDR3 region has the DNA TGTGCCAGCAGCAACAGGGGCGATTTAGAGCAGTTCTTC. Residues: CASSNRGDLEQFF. This chain links TRBV13 with TRBJ2-1; 7 bases align to TRBD1. V lost 5 bases and J lost 10; bases outside the gene matches: 8. Germline CDR1 reads PRHDT; CDR2 reads FYEKMQ (reference sequence). This CDR3 has 13 residues. Filled out from reference TRBV13 and TRBJ2-1, the complete variable domain reads AAGVIQSPRHLIKEKRETATLKCYPIPRHDTVYWYQQGPGQDPQFLISFYEKMQSDKGSIPDRFSAQQFSDYHSELNMSSLELGDSALYFCASSNRGDLEQFFGPGTRLTVL.

On this clone itself: Other DNA sequences within the sample encode an identical CDR3. This chain connects TRBV28 to TRBJ1-2; D is uncertain. The CDR3 runs to 12 residues. V gave up 2 bases and J gave up 5 bases, with 6 bases separating them. Per germline, CDR1 MDHEN and CDR2 SYDVKM. DNA of the CDR3: TGTGCCAGCAGTTTAGGCGGGTATGGCTACACCTTC. The encoded protein is CASSLGGYGYTF.

This sequence joins TRBV7-9 and TRBJ2-1, with 9 bases matching TRBD2. V was pared by 5 bases and J by 10 bases, with 18 bases of the junction left unmatched. Germline CDR1 SEHNR, CDR2 FQNEAQ (reference sequence). The CDR3 loop spans 17 amino acids. This CDR3 is CASSPTRVAGVLEEQFF. The CDR3 nucleotides read TGTGCCAGCAGCCCGACGAGGGTAGCGGGAGTTTTGGAAGAGCAGTTCTTC.